This T cell receptor beta chain emerged from a study of control samples from healthy donors and cancer patients. This clone appeared a few times. V lost 4 bases to trimming and J lost 6 bases; unmatched junction nucleotides: 8. CDR3 length equals 15 residues. The germline V gene encodes CDR1 SGHDT and CDR2 YYEEEE. Clones were read by immunoSEQ multiplex PCR, and TCRdb kept only the in-frame ones, dropping some. The sample carries 150,000 to 200,000 clones, approximately 92% recorded once. Sequenced input: blood. The gene calls are TRBV5-6 and TRBJ2-1, with 9 bases identical to TRBD1. This TCR was recovered from a woman aged 40-49 years in good health. The CDR3 is CASSRGQGRFNEQFF. The CDR3 region has the DNA TGTGCCAGCAGCAGAGGACAGGGGAGATTCAATGAGCAGTTCTTC.